This passage covers 16 T cell receptor beta chains from one sample sequenced in a study of regulatory T cells in long-lasting Graves disease. Library construction for TCR beta used iRepertoire HTBI primers and Arm-PCR of CDR3 regions. TCRdb reanalysed the multiplex PCR reads using MiXCR and keeps one entry per CDR3 protein. The table lists about 520,000 distinct CDR3 sequences, around 12% of them singletons. Stated time point: newly diagnosed GD, antithyroid drugs for less than 3 months. Following extraction of RNA from PBMCs, that RNA was used to make the TCR library. These data are also associated with another study on T cells in Graves' hyperthyroidism and ophthalmopathy.

This specimen consisted of peripheral blood mononuclear cells (PBMCs), obtained at new diagnosis, from a patient treated with antithyroid drugs. These receptors were collected from a woman younger than 45 with Graves disease.

With respect to this clonotype: A much larger clone differs from this one at a single base, so this may be a read error. The rearrangement uses TRBV6-2 or TRBV6-3 and TRBJ2-1; 7 positions match TRBD1. There are 15 residues in the CDR3. The germline V gene has CDR1 MNHEY and CDR2 SVGEGT. The CDR3, as DNA: TGTGCCAGCAGTGACACAGGGGACGCCTACGATGAGCAGTTCTTC. Protein: CASSDTGDAYDEQFF.

The V call is TRBV12-3 or TRBV12-4, the J call TRBJ2-1, with 7 bases matching TRBD2. CDR3 length: 15 residues. Trimming at V came to 6 bases and at J to 10 bases, leaving 15 bases not matched to a gene. In DNA, the CDR3 is TGTGCCAGCAGAATATCTAGCGGCCACTTCGGAGAGCAGTTCTTC. Protein sequence: CASRISSGHFGEQFF.

This clonotype has at least ten counts. V is TRBV2 and J is TRBJ1-5; unclear D gene. Germline V gene data show CDR1 as SNHLY and CDR2 as FYNNEI. This CDR3 has 13 amino acids. The V and J ends lost 4 bases and 4 bases respectively, with 8 bases between them. CDR3 amino acids: CASSVQLNQPQHF. In DNA, the CDR3 is TGTGCCAGCAGTGTACAATTAAATCAGCCCCAGCATTTT.

This clonotype occurred many times. The chain has TRBV6-2 or TRBV6-3 and TRBJ2-3; 8 nucleotides line up with TRBD2. Trimming took 8 bases from V and 2 from J; bases not matched to a gene: 15. In germline, CDR1 is MNHEY, CDR2 SVGEGT. The CDR3 is made up of 17 amino acids. This CDR3 reads CASSPQRGLGATDTQYF. The CDR3, as DNA: TGTGCCAGCTCCCCACAGCGGGGACTAGGGGCCACAGATACGCAGTATTTT.

Ten or more counts support this clonotype. V is TRBV2 and J is TRBJ1-5; 10 nucleotides align to TRBD1. The J segment lost 0 bases and the V segment lost 5 bases, leaving 4 bases of the junction unmatched. Germline-derived CDR1 and CDR2 are SNHLY and FYNNEI. The CDR3 is made up of 16 amino acids. The CDR3 reads CASSPDRGHSNQPQHF. DNA for the CDR3: TGTGCCAGCAGTCCTGACAGGGGGCATAGCAATCAGCCCCAGCATTTT.

This clonotype was seen at least ten times. The CDR3 DNA reads as TGTGCCAGCAGTGACAGCTCCAATTCACCCCTCCACTTT. Protein product: CASSDSSNSPLHF. The gene calls are TRBV2 and TRBJ1-6, with unresolved D. V gave up 3 bases and J gave up 7 bases, with 7 bases separating them. Per germline, CDR1 SNHLY and CDR2 FYNNEI. The CDR3 spans 13 residues.

This clonotype was seen repeatedly, ten times or more. V is TRBV27 and J is TRBJ2-3, with 7 bases matching TRBD1. V lost 5 bases and J lost 2; bases outside the gene matches: 7. The length of the CDR3 is 15 residues. Germline V gene lookup returns CDR1 MNHEY and CDR2 SMNVEV (reference sequence). CDR3 coding DNA: TGTGCCAGCAGTCTTTGGGACAGCCTCACAGATACGCAGTATTTT. As protein: CASSLWDSLTDTQYF.

V and J are TRBV4-3 and TRBJ1-4; 8 bases line up with TRBD1. With 1 base clipped from V and 3 bases from J, the junction kept 1 base outside the gene matches. Germline values: CDR1 LGHNA, CDR2 YSLEER. The CDR3 covers 15 residues. This CDR3 reads CASSQGTGSNEKLFF. The CDR3 DNA reads TGCGCCAGCAGCCAAGGGACAGGGTCTAATGAAAAACTGTTTTTT.

This clonotype was recorded at least ten times. The rearrangement uses TRBV2 and TRBJ1-2; tentative D call: TRBD1 (6 bases). The germline V gene encodes CDR1 SNHLY and CDR2 FYNNEI. CDR3 length: 15 amino acids. V lost 3 bases and J lost 9, with 20 bases in between. The CDR3 loop is CASSEHAQGGGSYTF. CDR3 nucleotide sequence: TGTGCCAGCAGTGAGCACGCACAGGGTGGGGGAAGCTACACCTTC.

This clonotype was seen ten or more times. The chain recombines TRBV7-9 with TRBJ2-3, with D possibly being TRBD1 or TRBD2 (5 bases each). The V gene lost 5 bases and the J gene lost 7 bases, with 16 bases spanning the gap. The CDR3 spans 14 residues. CDR1 SEHNR and CDR2 FQNEAQ come from the germline V gene (reference sequence). The CDR3 is CASSPTGAGHTQYF. The CDR3, as DNA: TGTGCCAGCAGCCCTACCGGGGCAGGCCATACGCAGTATTTT.

This clonotype came up many times. The V gene is TRBV6-1, the J gene TRBJ2-1; 11 bases fit TRBD1. Trimming took 5 bases from V and 0 from J; bases not matched to a gene: 18. The germline V gene has CDR1 MNHNS and CDR2 SASEGT. The CDR3 length is 21 residues. The CDR3 here is CASSPGWTGGISGSSYNEQFF. In DNA form, the CDR3 reads TGTGCCAGCAGTCCCGGGTGGACAGGGGGCATTAGCGGGAGCTCCTACAATGAGCAGTTCTTC.

This clonotype was seen many times. The CDR3 sequence is CASSESPRGELFF. The CDR3, as DNA: TGTGCCAGCAGTGAAAGTCCGAGGGGGGAGCTGTTTTTT. J is TRBJ2-2 and V is TRBV2; D gene ambiguous. Germline CDR1 is SNHLY and CDR2 is FYNNEI. The V end lost 2 bases, the J end lost 8 bases, and 9 bases lay between the germline ends. There are 13 residues in the CDR3.

This clonotype showed up many times. The rearrangement uses TRBV19 and TRBJ2-3; D unclear. The CDR3 covers 15 residues. Germline V gene lookup returns CDR1 LNHDA and CDR2 SQIVND (reference sequence). The V end was cut by 9 bases, the J end by 2 bases, with 18 bases between. The DNA for the CDR3 is TGTGCCAGCAGCGCCCGACTGTTTACCACAGATACGCAGTATTTT. Encoded protein: CASSARLFTTDTQYF.

Many counts were recorded for this clonotype. The rearrangement joins TRBV28 to TRBJ2-3, with TRBD1 matching 9 bases. The V and J ends lost 5 bases and 6 bases, in that order; junction bases with no gene match: 12. CDR1 MDHEN and CDR2 SYDVKM come from the germline V gene. This CDR3 is 16 amino acids long. This CDR3 reads CASSPPGQGLVDTQYF. In DNA form, the CDR3 reads TGTGCCAGCAGTCCCCCTGGACAGGGGCTCGTGGATACGCAGTATTTT.

This clonotype was seen repeatedly, ten times or more. J is TRBJ1-2 and V is TRBV7-3; no reliable D call. CDR1 and CDR2 from the germline V gene are SGHTA and FQGTGA. The ends were cut back, 0 bases at V and 6 bases at J, with 11 bases in the middle. The CDR3 is made up of 14 amino acids. Written as DNA, the CDR3 is TGTGCCAGCAGCTTAACGGAGTCCGGCAATGGCTACACCTTC. Translation gives CASSLTESGNGYTF.

The J gene is TRBJ2-7, the V gene TRBV4-1, with D possibly being TRBD2 (6 bases). The CDR3 contains 15 residues. Germline V gene sequence: CDR1 MGHRA, CDR2 YSYEKL. V lost 7 bases and J lost 0, with 16 bases in between. CDR3 sequence (DNA): TGCGCCAGCAATGGCGGGGCAGGGAGCTCCTACGAGCAGTACTTC. It translates to CASNGGAGSSYEQYF.